The 12 T cell receptor beta chains given below trace back to one sample, sequenced in a study of T cell clonality in common variable immunodeficiency. Broader study findings: Reportedly, TCR beta sequences from common variable immunodeficiency showed fewer deletions and N-nucleotide insertions.

Data came from immunoSEQ multiplex PCR; TCRdb stores just in-frame clones and leaves some out. There are about 23,000 clones in the sample, none observed a single time. These receptors' targets are unknown. The sequencing sample was made of peripheral blood mononuclear cells. The receptors were gathered from a human donor with common variable immunodeficiency.

There are many counts of this clone. Read sequence stops 3 residues before the CDR3 end, and the germline J gene provides the missing end. The J gene is TRBJ2-5, the V gene TRBV10-1; the D gene is possibly TRBD1 (6 bases). V shed 1 base and J shed 3 bases, with 6 bases lying between them. The germline V gene has CDR1 WNHNN and CDR2 SYGVQD (reference sequence). The CDR3 loop spans 13 amino acids. Partial CDR3 DNA: TGCGCCAGCAGTGAGTACAGGGAAGAGACC. Translated: CASSEYREET. In full, the CDR3 reads CASSEYREETQYF.

This clone was counted ten times or more. The DNA read from the CDR3 is TGCAGTGCTGCGGGGGGGACAGAGTTCACCGGGGAG. Protein product: CSAAGGTEFTGE. From start to end, the CDR3 is CSAAGGTEFTGELFF. The V and J genes are TRBV20-1 and TRBJ2-2; TRBD2 matches at 9 bases. Read sequence stops 3 residues before the CDR3 end, and the germline J gene provides the missing end. The V gene end was trimmed by 5 bases and the J gene end by 4 bases; junction bases not matched to a gene: 8. The length of the CDR3 is 15 residues. The germline V gene has CDR1 DFQATT and CDR2 SNEGSKA (reference sequence).

This clone was counted between two and nine times. This sequence may be a read error, since a much larger clone differs from it by one base. The read falls 3 residues short of the CDR3 end, and the missing part is taken from the germline J gene. The rearrangement links TRBV19 to TRBJ2-3, with D perhaps TRBD1 (5 bases). The CDR3 extends over 13 amino acids. The V gene's germline CDR1 is LNHDA and CDR2 SQIVND (reference sequence). Partial CDR3 DNA: TGTGCCAGTAGTCTACAGTCCACAGGTACG. It specifies CASSLQSTGT. The entire CDR3 reads CASSLQSTGTQYF.

This clone was detected a few times. CDR3 amino acids: CASSLDRLNTEAFF. CDR3 bases read: TGTGCCAGCTCACTGGACAGACTGAACACTGAA. The J gene is TRBJ1-1, the V gene TRBV18; possible D gene TRBD1, 6 bases. The DNA ends 3 residues before the CDR3 does, and the rest of the CDR3 is filled in from the germline J gene. Between the trimmed V and J ends, which lost 4 bases and 0 bases, there was a span of 9 bases. This CDR3 comprises 14 residues. The germline CDR1 and CDR2 sequences are KGHSH and LQKENI.

Many counts were recorded for this clone. The missing CDR3 end, 3 residues past where the read stops, is filled in from the germline J gene. V usage is TRBV18 and J usage is TRBJ1-5, with TRBD1 matching over 8 bases. The CDR3 extends over 14 amino acids. With V trimmed by 4 bases and J by 1 base, 0 bases remained unmatched. Germline lookup yields CDR1 KGHSH and CDR2 LQKENI. CDR3: CASSRTGSNQPQHF. The DNA read from the CDR3 is TGTGCCAGCTCACGGACAGGGAGCAATCAGCCC.

This clone occurred many times. The CDR3 end lies 3 residues beyond the end of the read and is filled in from the germline J gene. The chain is built from TRBV5-6 and TRBJ2-1; D unresolved. The germline V and J ends were trimmed by 0 bases and 6 bases, with 10 bases remaining between them. This CDR3 spans 14 amino acids. Germline assignment: CDR1 SGHDT and CDR2 YYEEEE. The covered CDR3 bases are TGTGCCAGCAGCTTGGGGGTAGGGTTCAATGAG. Protein sequence: CASSLGVGFNE. The CDR3 reads in full as CASSLGVGFNEQFF.

This clone was recorded at least ten times. The read halts 3 residues ahead of the CDR3 end, with the missing end drawn from the germline J gene. The genes are TRBV5-1 and TRBJ1-3; 8 nucleotides line up with TRBD1. CDR3 length equals 14 residues. V lost 4 bases, J lost 4 bases, and 4 bases stayed unmatched. Germline loops: CDR1 SGHRS, CDR2 YFSETQ. CDR3: CASSMDRAGNTIYF. The covered CDR3 bases are TGCGCCAGCAGCATGGACAGGGCCGGAAACACC.

This clone was seen only a few times. The read comes to an end 3 residues before the CDR3 does, leaving the germline J gene to fill in the end. The same CDR3 also results from other DNA sequences found in this sample. The chain recombines TRBV18 with TRBJ1-1, with 8 bases matching TRBD1. Trimming at V came to 0 bases and at J to 5 bases, leaving 2 bases not matched to a gene. The germline V gene encodes CDR1 KGHSH and CDR2 LQKENI. The CDR3 has 14 residues. The CDR3 loop reads CASSPPNRGTEAFF. The sequenced part of the CDR3 DNA is TGTGCCAGCTCACCACCGAACAGGGGGACTGAA.

This clone was seen more than once but under ten times. The read ends 3 residues early relative to the CDR3; the germline J gene fills the gap. This sequence joins TRBV19 and TRBJ2-3; 7 positions agree with TRBD2. CDR1 and CDR2 from the germline V gene are LNHDA and SQIVND (reference sequence). The CDR3 covers 16 residues. V was clipped by 6 bases and J by 0 bases; unmatched bases: 9. CDR3 DNA, as far as it was read: TGTGCCAGTAGGTTCGGACTAGGCGGGAGCACAGATACG. It is translated as CASRFGLGGSTDT. The complete CDR3 protein is CASRFGLGGSTDTQYF.

In its sample, this clone was seen many times. The read stops 3 residues short of the end of the CDR3; the missing end is completed from the germline J gene. The chain carries TRBV10-3 and TRBJ2-3; 10 nucleotides align to TRBD2. Germline-derived CDR1 and CDR2 are ENHRY and SYGVKD. The J segment lost 8 bases and the V segment lost 8 bases, leaving 10 bases of the junction unmatched. The CDR3 has 14 amino acids. The part of the CDR3 DNA that was read is TGTGCCATCGGGGCAGCGGGGGGGCTCGCTACG. Its translation is CAIGAAGGLAT. The full CDR3 protein is CAIGAAGGLATQYF.

As regards this clone: The CDR3 goes on 3 residues after the read ends, and that part is filled in from the germline J gene. The chain is built from TRBV19 and TRBJ1-5; TRBD1 matches 9 bases. V dropped 10 bases and J dropped 7; count of bases not matched to a gene: 17. Germline CDR1 LNHDA, CDR2 SQIVND (reference sequence). The CDR3 has 16 amino acids. CDR3 sequence: CATAQPGQGSRQPQHF. The sequenced part of the CDR3 DNA is TGTGCCACCGCGCAACCTGGACAGGGGTCGAGGCAGCCC.

This clone turned up a few times. The read falls 3 residues short of the CDR3 end, and the missing part is taken from the germline J gene. The chain joins TRBV5-1 to TRBJ2-7; D is uncertain. CDR1 is SGHRS and CDR2 is YFSETQ in the germline V gene. CDR3 length: 11 amino acids. The V gene lost 5 bases and the J gene lost 5 bases, with 8 bases spanning the gap. The CDR3 DNA, read in part, is TGCGCCAGCAGAAAGGGTAACGAG. It specifies CASRKGNE. The whole CDR3 protein is CASRKGNEQYF.